A single sample is the source of the 4 T cell receptor beta chains below, sequenced in a study of blood T cell repertoires in COVID-19. Here immunoSEQ multiplex PCR was the method, and the copy in TCRdb shows in-frame clones only, minus some. This table holds about 220,000 clones, about 86% found once. The sequencing input was peripheral blood. Receptors were obtained from a woman aged 55-75 years with acute or convalescent COVID-19.

This clone was picked up one time. The V call is TRBV6-1, the J call TRBJ2-7; weak D call: TRBD1 (6 bases). CDR1 and CDR2 (germline): MNHNS, SASEGT. The CDR3 has 16 residues. With 2 bases removed from V and 2 bases from J, the gap between germline ends came to 16 bases. The CDR3 nucleotides are TGTGCCAGCAGTGAAACCCTACAGGGATTAACCTACGAGCAGTACTTC. Its translation: CASSETLQGLTYEQYF.

This chain links TRBV3-1 (or the pseudogene TRBV3-2) with TRBJ1-6, with TRBD1 as a possible D gene (6 bases). V was trimmed by 6 bases and J by 7 bases, leaving 16 bases between them. The CDR3 length is 15 residues. Germline CDR1 and CDR2: LGHDT and YNNKEL (reference sequence). CDR3 amino acids: CASRQGPATNSPLHF. The CDR3 coding sequence is TGTGCCAGCAGACAGGGCCCCGCTACAAATTCACCCCTCCACTTT.

The V call is TRBV6-5, the J call TRBJ1-1; D remains unclear. The CDR3 is 15 residues long. V dropped 3 bases and J dropped 0 bases, with 11 bases sitting between them. Germline-derived CDR1 and CDR2 are MNHEY and SVGAGI. Written as DNA, the CDR3 is TGTGCCAGCAGTTATTCGGAGAGCTTGAACACTGAAGCTTTCTTT. It codes for CASSYSESLNTEAFF.

This clone appeared a single time. The V and J genes are TRBV2 and TRBJ1-6, with 7 bases that match TRBD1. In germline, CDR1 is SNHLY, CDR2 FYNNEI. The CDR3 totals 15 residues. With V trimmed by 8 bases and J by 7 bases, 11 bases remained unmatched. DNA for the CDR3: TGTGCCAGCCGGGGACAGCCTGTCGGAAATTCACCCCTCCACTTT. This sequence encodes CASRGQPVGNSPLHF.